This T cell receptor (beta chain) originates from a study of OX40 agonist ivuxolimab in advanced cancers. Whole-study context: There were three patients with partial responses, one having hepatocellular carcinoma and two cutaneous melanoma.

Peripheral blood came from all dose cohorts at three timepoints. As concerns this clone: Its antigen is unidentified.

This table comes from immunoSEQ multiplex PCR, and its TCRdb copy is limited to in-frame clones, with some not included. Of tens of thousands of clones detected, 70% to 90% appear once; the ten largest clones hold about 0.34%. Study findings and constraints: On average, CD8+ T cells showed a greater number of expanded clones than CD4+. Patients with a partial response at 0.1-3.0 mg/kg had among the lowest clonal expansion.

Germline-derived CDR1 and CDR2 are MNHEY and SMNVEV (reference sequence). V was trimmed by 0 bases and J by 9 bases, leaving 16 bases between them. This CDR3 region has 15 residues. The sequence was obtained from an adult with an advanced solid tumor such as melanoma, head and neck, liver or kidney cancer. The chain combines TRBV27 with TRBJ2-3; D call uncertain. The source material was CD4+ or CD8+ T cells sorted from blood, sampled in a trial of the OX40 agonist ivuxolimab. In nucleotides, the CDR3 is TGTGCCAGCAGTTTATCGGGTCGGTGGCTATGGACGCAGTATTTT. Encoded protein: CASSLSGRWLWTQYF.